One sample yielded the 20 T cell receptor beta chains listed below, sequenced in a study of blood T cell repertoires in COVID-19. Assay used: immunoSEQ multiplex PCR; TCRdb lists only in-frame clones, some missing. This table holds approximately 170,000 clones, roughly 80% found once. The sample comprised peripheral blood. These receptors were collected from a woman in her 70s with COVID-19, enrolled during active disease.

This chain joins TRBV24-1 and TRBJ1-4, with TRBD1 identical over 8 bases. CDR3 length: 21 residues. Per the germline V gene, CDR1 is KGHDR and CDR2 is SFDVKD. With 1 base clipped from V and 5 bases from J, the junction kept 20 bases outside the gene matches. The CDR3 spells CATSDLSFNRGGTTLNEKLFF. The CDR3 DNA reads TGTGCCACCAGTGATTTATCCTTCAACAGGGGGGGTACCACGCTAAATGAAAAACTGTTTTTT.

The chain has TRBV7-3 and TRBJ2-2, with D maybe TRBD2 (6 bases). This CDR3 comprises 14 residues. Trimming removed 5 bases from V and 4 bases from J, with 11 bases in between. Germline CDR1 reads SGHTA; CDR2 reads FQGTGA. CDR3 coding DNA: TGTGCCAGCAGCGAAGGAGGGACCACCGGGGAGCTGTTTTTT. Translated, it gives CASSEGGTTGELFF.

CDR3: CASTQGGNTEAFF. CDR3 DNA: TGTGCCAGCACCCAGGGAGGCAACACTGAAGCTTTCTTT. The chain combines TRBV7-6 with TRBJ1-1; weak D call: TRBD1 (5 bases). CDR1 SGHVS and CDR2 FNYEAQ come from the germline V gene. V was pared by 7 bases and J by 2 bases, with 11 bases between. This CDR3 comprises 13 residues.

V usage is TRBV15 and J usage is TRBJ1-2; a possible D gene is TRBD1 (5 bases). CDR3 length equals 14 residues. V shed 1 base and J shed 4 bases, with 10 bases lying between them. CDR1 and CDR2 from the germline V gene are LNHNV and YYDKDF (reference sequence). CDR3 region: CATSRGGVGYGYTF. DNA for the CDR3: TGTGCCACCAGCAGAGGGGGCGTGGGCTATGGCTACACCTTC.

The chain recombines TRBV19 with TRBJ2-2, with a weak D call TRBD1 (6 bases). From germline, CDR1 is LNHDA and CDR2 SQIVND (reference sequence). The CDR3 covers 15 residues. Trimming stripped 5 bases from V and 6 bases from J, with 16 bases between. The CDR3 coding sequence is TGTGCCAGTAGTTCTCACAGGGTGGGGGCCGGGGAGCTGTTTTTT. It translates to CASSSHRVGAGELFF.

The genes are TRBV6-6 and TRBJ2-1; 13 nucleotides line up with TRBD2. The CDR3 spans 15 residues. CDR1 and CDR2 from the germline V gene are MNHNY and SVGAGI (reference sequence). Germline trimming cut 5 bases from V and 8 bases from J; bases unmatched to any gene: 6. The CDR3 protein is CASSTGTSGIDEQFF. CDR3 bases: TGTGCCAGCAGTACCGGGACTAGCGGGATCGATGAGCAGTTCTTC.

This clone was counted a single time. The chain links TRBV16 to TRBJ1-4; no definite D call. This CDR3 region has 15 residues. CDR1 is KGHSY and CDR2 is FQNENV in the germline V gene. V dropped 4 bases and J dropped 10 bases, with 19 bases sitting between them. The CDR3 here is CASSPDLSKPGKLFF. CDR3 DNA sequence: TGTGCCAGCAGCCCCGACCTATCCAAACCGGGAAAACTGTTTTTT.

On this clone: Sequence at one end of the junction differs from germline and may be a read error. The chain joins TRBV27 to TRBJ1-2; 7 bases agree with TRBD1. Germline CDR1 is MNHEY and CDR2 is SMNVEV (reference sequence). The CDR3 sequence is 15 residues long. CDR3 loop: CASRLYPGTVDGYTF. CDR3 nucleotides: TGTGCCAGCAGGTTATACCCCGGGACAGTAGACGGCTACACCTTC.

V and J are TRBV15 and TRBJ2-2, with D possibly being TRBD2 (7 bases). The CDR3 has 17 amino acids. Germline loops: CDR1 LNHNV, CDR2 YYDKDF (reference sequence). V gave up 1 base and J gave up 4 bases, with 16 bases separating them. CDR3 DNA sequence: TGTGCCACCAGCAGAGGAGGCACCGGGGGGCGCACCGGGGAGCTGTTTTTT. Residues: CATSRGGTGGRTGELFF. The variable domain in full, with the rest retrieved from reference TRBV15 and TRBJ2-2, is DAMVIQNPRYQVTQFGKPVTLSCSQTLNHNVMYWYQQKSSQAPKLLFHYYDKDFNNEADTPDNFQSRRPNTSFCFLDIRSPGLGDTAMYLCATSRGGTGGRTGELFFGEGSRLTVL.

This chain links TRBV18 with TRBJ2-2, with a possible D match to TRBD2 (6 bases). In germline, CDR1 is KGHSH, CDR2 LQKENI. The CDR3 covers 15 residues. Trimming shortened V by 3 bases and J by 4 bases, and 12 bases separated the two germline ends. The CDR3 protein is CASSPGQGGTGELFF. The CDR3 coding sequence is TGTGCCAGCTCACCGGGGCAGGGAGGCACCGGGGAGCTGTTTTTT.

CDR3 in amino acids: CASSPNYSGRYWGEQFF. CDR3 bases: TGTGCCAGCAGTCCAAACTATAGCGGGAGGTACTGGGGTGAGCAGTTCTTC. The V gene is TRBV6-6, the J gene TRBJ2-1; TRBD2 agrees at 10 bases. CDR1 MNHNY and CDR2 SVGAGI come from the germline V gene (reference sequence). The ends lost 5 bases at V and 9 bases at J; junction bases unmatched: 16. CDR3 length equals 17 residues.

This clone was detected a few times. This sequence joins TRBV18 and TRBJ1-6; D perhaps matches TRBD1 (6 bases). Germline V gene lookup returns CDR1 KGHSH and CDR2 LQKENI. Trimming removed 4 bases from V and 8 bases from J, with 9 bases in between. The length of the CDR3 is 13 residues. CDR3 nucleotides: TGTGCCAGCTCACGGAACAGGGATTCACCCCTCCACTTT. Protein product: CASSRNRDSPLHF.

The chain links TRBV6-5 to TRBJ2-7, with D possibly TRBD1 on 6 matching bases. The V end lost 7 bases, the J end lost 2 bases, and 12 bases lay between the germline ends. The CDR3 is 13 residues long. Germline V gives CDR1 MNHEY, CDR2 SVGAGI. The CDR3 DNA is TGTGCCAGCACATTACAGGGCACCTACGAGCAGTACTTC. It encodes CASTLQGTYEQYF.

This clone was picked up a small number of times. The chain has TRBV14 and TRBJ2-5; perhaps TRBD1 as D (7 bases). This CDR3 contains 15 residues. Per germline, CDR1 SGHDN and CDR2 FVKESK. V lost 5 bases and J 5 bases, leaving 18 bases between the germline ends. DNA for the CDR3: TGTGCCAGCAGCTTACGAGACAGGGCGGGGGAGACCCAGTACTTC. This sequence encodes CASSLRDRAGETQYF.

The chain combines TRBV5-5 with TRBJ2-7, with 7 bases lining up with TRBD2. The germline gives CDR1 SGHKS, CDR2 YYEKEE (reference sequence). V lost 4 bases to trimming and J lost 5 bases; unmatched junction nucleotides: 6. The CDR3 loop spans 13 amino acids. CDR3 DNA: TGTGCCAGCAGCCAACACGCGGGGGACGAGCAGTACTTC. It is translated as CASSQHAGDEQYF.

The chain is built from TRBV10-1 and TRBJ1-4; the D is unclear. In germline, CDR1 is WNHNN, CDR2 SYGVQD (reference sequence). V was trimmed by 0 bases and J by 5 bases, leaving 10 bases between them. This CDR3 comprises 15 residues. CDR3 DNA sequence: TGCGCCAGCAGTGAGTCGTTAACAGAAAATGAAAAACTGTTTTTT. Amino acids: CASSESLTENEKLFF.

This chain uses TRBV24-1 with TRBJ2-3; 7 bases agree with TRBD1. The CDR3 totals 13 residues. The junction had 7 bases not matched to a gene; V was cut back by 10 bases and J by 4 bases. Germline loops: CDR1 KGHDR, CDR2 SFDVKD. The CDR3 DNA follows: TGTGCCACTAAACAGGGGCCCTCAGATACGCAGTATTTT. It specifies CATKQGPSDTQYF.

The chain uses TRBV2 and TRBJ2-5, with 10 positions matching TRBD2. Germline values: CDR1 SNHLY, CDR2 FYNNEI. V lost 4 bases to trimming and J lost 5 bases; unmatched junction nucleotides: 13. CDR3 length: 17 amino acids. Here the CDR3 reads CASSGMPSGSVRETQYF. The DNA of the CDR3 is TGTGCCAGCAGTGGAATGCCTAGCGGGAGTGTTAGGGAGACCCAGTACTTC.

This clone has only a few counts. This chain joins TRBV19 and TRBJ1-5; a weak D match, TRBD1 (5 bases). Deletions cut 1 base from V and 4 bases from J, with 14 bases between. Germline assignment: CDR1 LNHDA and CDR2 SQIVND (reference sequence). The CDR3 covers 16 residues. CDR3 bases: TGTGCCAGTAGTATAGTTCCCGACAGCATAAATCAGCCCCAGCATTTT. Residues: CASSIVPDSINQPQHF. The full variable domain, completed using reference TRBV19 and TRBJ1-5, is DGGITQSPKYLFRKEGQNVTLSCEQNLNHDAMYWYRQDPGQGLRLIYYSQIVNDFQKGDIAEGYSVSREKKESFPLTVTSAQKNPTAFYLCASSIVPDSINQPQHFGDGTRLSIL.

The chain couples TRBV9 to TRBJ1-2; a possible D gene is TRBD1 (5 bases). Germline loops: CDR1 SGDLS, CDR2 YYNGEE. V was clipped by 4 bases and J by 0 bases, with 7 bases between them. The CDR3 loop spans 13 amino acids. CDR3 sequence (DNA): TGTGCCAGCAGCAGGGGATCTAACTATGGCTACACCTTC. It codes for CASSRGSNYGYTF.